A few counts support the clone carrying this TCR beta chain. The data belong to a study of identical twins. A single record per CDR3 protein comes from TCRdb applying MiXCR to the 5' RACE reads. The sample includes roughly 720,000 distinct CDR3 sequences, 15% to 20% seen only once; the top ten take around 14%. The germline gives CDR1 LGHDT, CDR2 YNNKEL (reference sequence). V was clipped by 1 base and J by 4 bases, with 6 bases between them. The CDR3 runs 13 residues. In addition, the sample was reused for a study of T cells expressing NK-cell markers.

The rearrangement links TRBV3-1 to TRBJ2-3, with a weak D call TRBD2 (5 bases). The sample consisted of PBMCs. The TCR was taken from a woman aged 18-30 years in good health. The CDR3 is CASSQGTPDTQYF. In nucleotides, the CDR3 is TGTGCCAGCAGCCAAGGGACTCCAGATACGCAGTATTTT.